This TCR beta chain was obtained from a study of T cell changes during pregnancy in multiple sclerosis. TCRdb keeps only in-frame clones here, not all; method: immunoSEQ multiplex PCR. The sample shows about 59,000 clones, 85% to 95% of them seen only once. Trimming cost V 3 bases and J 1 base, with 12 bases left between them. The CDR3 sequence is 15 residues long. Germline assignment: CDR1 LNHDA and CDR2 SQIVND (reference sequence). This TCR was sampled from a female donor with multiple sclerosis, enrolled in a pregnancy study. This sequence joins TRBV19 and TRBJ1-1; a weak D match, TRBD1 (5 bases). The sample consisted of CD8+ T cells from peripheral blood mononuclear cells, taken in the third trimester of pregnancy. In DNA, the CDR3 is TGTGCCAGTAGTATCGGGGGAAGCGGGAACACTGAAGCTTTCTTT. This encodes CASSIGGSGNTEAFF.